Listed below are T cell receptor beta chains from one sample, sequenced in a study of cytomegalovirus exposure and HLA in healthy donors. Only in-frame clones appear in the TCRdb table, and some are missing; sequencing was by immunoSEQ multiplex PCR. Of under 110,000 clones detected, roughly 85% appear once; the ten largest clones hold less than 5%. Material for sequencing was PBMCs. Every receptor here comes from a man aged 25 to 40 in good health and CMV-seronegative. Both conserved end residues are part of each CDR3. Fields, in order: J gene, D gene, clone size, V gene, CDR3 protein, CDR3 DNA. D genes are given only for firm matches. Clone sizes are given selectively: once, few, many, or a class where the clone is expanded.

j_call: TRBJ2-1
d_call: .
clone_size: .
v_call: TRBV27
cdr3_aa: CASSPPGDNEQFF
cdr3_nt: TGTGCCAGCAGTCCGCCTGGAGACAATGAGCAGTTCTTC

j_call: TRBJ2-7
d_call: .
clone_size: .
v_call: TRBV4-1
cdr3_aa: CASSQLNGIIYEQYF
cdr3_nt: TGCGCCAGCAGCCAACTTAACGGGATAATATACGAGCAGTACTTC

j_call: TRBJ2-7
d_call: .
clone_size: .
v_call: TRBV4-1
cdr3_aa: CASSQDHEAPYEQYF
cdr3_nt: TGCGCCAGCAGCCAAGATCACGAGGCACCCTACGAGCAGTACTTC

j_call: TRBJ2-1
d_call: .
clone_size: .
v_call: TRBV5-6
cdr3_aa: CASSLYQAYNEQFF
cdr3_nt: TGTGCCAGCAGCTTGTATCAGGCATACAATGAGCAGTTCTTC

j_call: TRBJ1-5
d_call: TRBD1
clone_size: .
v_call: TRBV5-5
cdr3_aa: CASSLQDREQPQHF
cdr3_nt: TGTGCCAGCAGCCTACAGGACAGGGAGCAGCCCCAGCATTTT

j_call: TRBJ1-3
d_call: .
clone_size: .
v_call: TRBV18
cdr3_aa: CASSPTASDGNTIYF
cdr3_nt: TGTGCCAGCTCACCAACAGCTTCGGATGGAAACACCATATATTTT

j_call: TRBJ1-5
d_call: .
clone_size: .
v_call: TRBV18
cdr3_aa: CASCRAGNQPQHF
cdr3_nt: TGTGCCAGCTGTAGGGCGGGAAATCAGCCCCAGCATTTT

j_call: TRBJ2-1
d_call: TRBD2
clone_size: .
v_call: TRBV4-1
cdr3_aa: CASSLWAGLAQDEQFF
cdr3_nt: TGCGCCAGCAGCCTCTGGGCCGGACTAGCGCAGGATGAGCAGTTCTTC

j_call: TRBJ2-7
d_call: TRBD1
clone_size: .
v_call: TRBV7-9
cdr3_aa: CASSEGQFYEQYF
cdr3_nt: TGTGCCAGCAGCGAGGGACAGTTCTACGAGCAGTACTTC

j_call: TRBJ2-7
d_call: .
clone_size: .
v_call: TRBV4-2
cdr3_aa: CASSQARAVDEQYF
cdr3_nt: TGTGCCAGCAGCCAAGCCCGAGCTGTGGACGAGCAGTACTTC

j_call: TRBJ1-2
d_call: TRBD1
clone_size: .
v_call: TRBV7-9
cdr3_aa: CASSFGDRGRGYTF
cdr3_nt: TGTGCCAGCAGCTTCGGAGACAGGGGACGAGGCTACACCTTC

j_call: TRBJ1-1
d_call: TRBD1
clone_size: once
v_call: TRBV11-2
cdr3_aa: CASSLTGTANTEAFF
cdr3_nt: TGTGCCAGCAGCTTGACCGGGACAGCGAACACTGAAGCTTTCTTT

j_call: TRBJ2-7
d_call: TRBD1
clone_size: .
v_call: TRBV5-4
cdr3_aa: CASSPDRGPGYEQYF
cdr3_nt: TGTGCCAGCAGCCCTGACAGGGGGCCTGGGTACGAGCAGTACTTC

j_call: TRBJ2-7
d_call: TRBD1
clone_size: .
v_call: TRBV4-2
cdr3_aa: CASSQDLSQGAEIF
cdr3_nt: TGTGCCAGCAGCCAAGATCTCAGTCAGGGGGCCGAGATTTTC

j_call: TRBJ2-7
d_call: TRBD2
clone_size: .
v_call: TRBV11-2
cdr3_aa: CASSQPQRGLFYEQYF
cdr3_nt: TGTGCCAGCAGCCAACCCCAGCGGGGGCTTTTCTACGAGCAGTACTTC

j_call: TRBJ1-2
d_call: .
clone_size: .
v_call: TRBV28
cdr3_aa: CASSPVGIKHAKGNYGYTF
cdr3_nt: TGTGCCAGCAGCCCAGTCGGGATAAAACACGCGAAGGGTAACTATGGCTACACCTTC

j_call: TRBJ1-6
d_call: .
clone_size: .
v_call: TRBV7-8
cdr3_aa: CASSPSDNHSPLHF
cdr3_nt: TGTGCCAGCAGCCCTTCGGACAACCATTCACCCCTCCACTTT